The source of this T cell receptor beta chain is a study of human T cells and chemical hapten exposure. Sample time point: patch test 3, about 24 weeks after DPC sensitization. The treatment was: therapeutic diphenylcyclopropenone sensitization with weekly scalp DPC. TCRdb reprocessed the RACE reads via MiXCR and lists one record per CDR3 protein. The sample records 150,000 to 200,000 distinct CDR3 sequences, roughly 26% being singletons. CDR3 length: 15 amino acids. In germline, CDR1 is SGHTA, CDR2 FQGNSA. V gave up 10 bases and J gave up 0 bases; unmatched junction bases: 7. As for this clonotype: The target antigen is unknown.

Broader study findings: Among TCRs, those above 1 in 1000 frequency were unaffected by DPC sensitization. Expanded TCRs clustered into significantly more large CDR3 similarity groups than controls, the analysis revealed. Donors in the study had alopecia, meaning their immune response may differ from healthy people's.

Sequenced here: whole blood, sampled in connection with sensitization to the hapten diphenylcyclopropenone (DPC). This rearrangement joins TRBV7-2 to TRBJ2-2, with 8 nucleotides matching TRBD1. The TCR comes from a woman younger than 30 with alopecia areata. Some clones in this sample may be carry-over from other donors' samples. CDR3 residues: CAIQPTGANTGELFF. DNA of the CDR3: TGTGCCATACAACCGACAGGGGCGAACACCGGGGAGCTGTTTTTT. The full variable domain, in which reference TRBV7-2 and TRBJ2-2 provide the parts outside the CDR3, is GAGVSQSPSNKVTEKGKDVELRCDPISGHTALYWYRQSLGQGLEFLIYFQGNSAPDKSGLPSDRFSAERTGGSVSTLTIQRTQQEDSAVYLCAIQPTGANTGELFFGEGSRLTVL.